This T cell receptor beta chain appears in the sequencing data of a study of cytomegalovirus exposure and HLA in healthy donors (TCRdb year 2017). At the level of the whole study: An earlier analysis of some 620 of the donors reported roughly 300 Gb of sequence data and roughly 120 million unique TCR beta sequences obtained from about 200 million T cells. Approximately 310 gigabases of sequencing data and tens of millions of unique TCR sequences were included in an early release covering about 620 HLA-typed donors. Among the roughly 400 genotyped donors, 81% belonged to the genetic ancestry cluster associated with self-reported Caucasian donors. The study aimed to test whether signatures of past pathogen exposure could be identified by cataloging public T cell receptors. The study profiled the T cell repertoires of about 720 subjects by immunosequencing and related them to cytomegalovirus serostatus. In addition to the first cohort of roughly 700 subjects, a separate validation cohort of under 150 different subjects was used. The study combined high-throughput TCR immunosequencing, statistical association of individual TCRs with disease status, and machine learning to predict cytomegalovirus infection status. To study patterns of TCR occurrence, a later analysis re-analyzed previously published TCR beta repertoires from hundreds of donors and added high-resolution HLA genotyping. Rather than drawing on any new phenotypic data, the later analysis identified candidate immune exposures from TCR beta sequences and the way those sequences occurred across donors. In an earlier analysis of more than 550 of the donors, high-throughput TCR beta sequencing was used to judge whether each TCR beta V gene segment behaved as functional or pseudogenic. Donor age, sex, ethnicity and CMV serostatus were collected together with the repertoire data. Genome-wide SNP genotypes for about 65% of the 666 donors were used in a later genetic analysis, which treated that subset as a discovery cohort. Every repertoire in the discovery cohort had been generated on one and the same sequencing platform. HLA typing included class I and class II loci at four-digit resolution. Typing coverage differed by locus: A, B, C, DRB1 and DQB1 were typed in about 629-630 donors, DQA1 in approximately 520, DPA1 in 600 to 610, and DPB1 in 450 to 490. Several DR-DQ haplotypes were treated as single units for association and clustering because of strong linkage in the cohort. On average, 235,054 unique TCR beta nucleotide sequences were sequenced per donor among a few hundred genotyped donors of the cohort, with roughly 19% of those sequences being non-productive. Beyond this particular receptor, the publication reports: Assigning TCR associations to individual alleles was difficult when HLA alleles, especially DR and DQ, strongly co-occurred. For the cohort, immune exposure information was limited to CMV serostatus. The authors suggested that the approach could potentially be generalized to other disease states and immunological phenotypes. Sequencing depth was assumed to be roughly uniform across donors in the presence/absence analyses, though that assumption may not hold. A later analysis reported that several top co-occurrence clusters appeared linked to parvovirus B19, influenza, CMV and Epstein-Barr virus. Approximately 16 rarely observed V segments, including chromosome 9 orphons, were excluded from the earlier analysis of several hundred of the donors because counts were too low. V-gene and J-gene trimming of TCR beta chains was associated with a missense DCLRE1C variant in a later genetic analysis, and the association was replicated in an independent cohort. A group of highly shared sequence variants was considered likely to be a technical artifact of the sequencing pipeline. In a later analysis, more than 15,000 TCR beta sequences were associated with specific HLA alleles at a false discovery rate of 0.05. In vitro tests confirmed that a few of the cytomegalovirus-associated TCR beta chains recognize cytomegalovirus antigens. In a later analysis, HLA-associated TCR beta chains showed more clonal expansion and lower generation probabilities than non-associated chains that were equally common. A later analysis found that most CMV-associated TCR beta chains appeared HLA-restricted, with HLA associations seemingly driven largely by CMV exposure. Some IMGT-functional V segments, including TRBV6-2 and TRBV6-3, could not be told apart with the 87-base-pair reads, so those segments were excluded. The classifier was reported to diagnose cytomegalovirus status with high specificity and sensitivity in both the original and validation cohorts. The study gave a list of about 160 TCR beta chains associated with cytomegalovirus. In a later genetic analysis, fewer N-insertions in productive TCRs were reported among donors in an Asian-associated ancestry cluster than the roughly 640-donor mean. A further reported finding was that TCR beta sequences accurately predicted the HLA-A and HLA-B alleles for most subjects in the first cohort. Because HLA typing was missing for some donors at each locus, association tests included only the typed subset. Broadly in line with IMGT annotations, most TCR beta V segments showed up in productive rearrangements about 87% or about 30% of the time in an earlier analysis of several hundred of the donors. This cohort had only TCR beta chains sequenced, and the lack of alpha or paired-chain data limited which features could be detected. Across donors, most TCR sequences were observed very rarely, whereas some public TCRs were present in many individuals. In a later analysis, TCR association rates were found to vary across HLA loci, with the most associated TCRs seen for DRB1 alleles and the fewest for HLA-C alleles. Correlated functional status among segregating V segments might reflect linkage disequilibrium, but an unknown experimental factor could not be ruled out.

Regarding this clone: It lacks a known antigen. One end of the junction does not line up with germline, which may come from a read error.

In total, approximately 700 healthy bone marrow donors made up the cohort. All cohort members were sampled while nominally healthy, although unrecorded immune exposures were likely present. The donor was CMV seropositive and was included in the group of some 290 seropositive cohort members. Each donor provided a peripheral blood sample, and peripheral blood mononuclear cells were used for TCR beta sequencing. Genomic DNA was extracted from the blood cell samples with the Qiagen DNeasy Blood Extraction Kit. Libraries came from the immunoSEQ multiplex PCR assay. For the multiplex PCR, a mixture combining 60 forward primers for TCR Vbeta segments and 13 reverse primers for TCR Jbeta segments was used. Amplification of the CDR3 region of rearranged TCR beta genes was performed with a multiplex PCR assay on genomic DNA. On the Illumina HiSeq System, the amplified TCR beta libraries were sequenced as 87-base-pair reads. Per the source publication's procedure: A later analysis counted about 80 million unique TCR beta chains across the 700 or so repertoires, and some 11 million of these chains were shared by at least two donors. To remove PCR and sequencing errors, raw reads were error-corrected and collapsed into unique sequences using a nearest-neighbor algorithm that merged closely related sequences. CDR3 sequences were aligned to IMGT reference sequences to assign V, D and J gene segments. For a sequence to be retained, a match of at least six nucleotides was required to both a V gene segment and a J gene segment. Rearrangements were classified as productive when the CDR3 lacked stop codons and remained in frame with V and J, and all other rearrangements were classified as non-productive. Following IMGT convention, CDR3 was defined as the stretch from the second conserved V-encoded cysteine up to the conserved J-encoded phenylalanine. The earlier analysis of 450 to 750 of the donors excluded any sequence lacking an unambiguous match to a single V gene segment. In an earlier analysis of several hundred of the donors, a V segment was called functional when productive rearrangements were above 56.7%, and segregating when the standard deviation between donors exceeded 5%. A statistical classification framework was built to diagnose cytomegalovirus status from the catalog of TCR beta chain sequences. A later analysis assigned V and J genes by comparing TCR nucleotide sequences with IMGT/GENE-DB human TR gene sequences. A later analysis assigned CDR3 sequences and most-parsimonious VDJ recombination scenarios with the TCRdist pipeline. In a later analysis, every TCR beta chain was defined by the combination of its CDR3 amino acid sequence and its V-gene family, and reads without a unique V-gene family were dropped. As a way to deal with suspected cross-contamination and a sequencing artifact, a later analysis dropped over 550 nucleotide sequences that were highly shared and had low generation probability. A later analysis calculated a clonal expansion index for each public chain from normalized within-repertoire ranks of inferred template counts. In a later analysis, generation probabilities were computed using a VDJ recombination model fitted to out-of-frame rearrangements, and the results were checked against IGoR. In a later analysis, hypergeometric tests were used to score TCR-TCR, TCR-HLA and TCR-CMV co-occurrence, with a repertoire-size bias correction applied to TCR pairs. False discovery rates were estimated in a later analysis by permuting HLA or CMV assignments 20 times. In a later analysis, co-occurring TCRs were grouped using DBSCAN, with TCRdist sequence similarity added in when clustering inside HLA-allele-positive subsets. Repertoires with fewer than 30,000 or more than 120,000 public chains, plus five repertoires with anomalous nucleotide sharing, were excluded from co-occurrence clustering. What TCRdb holds here is the immuneACCESS table cut down to in-frame rearrangements. Part of the clones is not present; checked against another copy, under half of the missing clones reflect an unresolved V gene, and the others are unexplained. V, J and clone size are those of that table, while D and trimming were read from the DNA. The sample table records around 130,000 clones; around 82% of these occur just once. The ten largest clonotypes hold about 10% of the sample.

Including the terminal cysteine and phenylalanine, the CDR3 comprises 15 residues. Only the CDR3 part of the read is kept: 45 bases, read in frame from the first base. The germline V gene encodes CDR1 SEHNR and CDR2 FQNEAQ (reference sequence). What was sequenced was PBMCs. The sequence was collected from a male donor in good health and CMV-seropositive. The sequence joins TRBV7-9 to TRBJ2-1; perhaps TRBD1 is the D gene, with 6 bases matching. The nucleotide sequence reads as follows: TGTTCCAGCAGCCTGACAGGTCTCTCCTACAATGAGCAGTTCTTC. It is translated as CSSSLTGLSYNEQFF. Here the CDR3 is joined to the reference TRBV7-9 and TRBJ2-1 genes, and the full variable domain is: DTGVSQNPRHKITKRGQNVTFRCDPISEHNRLYWYRQTLGQGPEFLTYFQNEAQLEKSRLLSDRFSAERPKGSFSTLEIQRTEQGDSAMYLCSSSLTGLSYNEQFFGPGTRLTVL.